This T cell receptor beta chain was sequenced during a study of spatial heterogeneity in lung cancer. Study information: Consistently, beta-chain sequences turned up in larger numbers than alpha-chain sequences did. In raw reads, more than 9.5 appearances on average were recorded for each unique TCR and UMI combination.

The CDR3 sequence is 13 residues long. Trimming cost V 1 base and J 7 bases, with 7 bases left between them. The germline V gene has CDR1 SEHNR and CDR2 FQNEAQ (reference sequence). This clonotype was counted a few times. Its antigen is not known. TCRdb redid the calling of the 5' RACE reads with MiXCR, one entry per CDR3 protein. The sample has some 46,000 distinct CDR3 sequences; 10% to 15% are singletons. Study results and caveats: Ubiquitous, expanded tumor-derived TCRs were more frequently observed in blood at resection than at follow-up.

Time point given: blood at routine non-recurrence follow-up after resection. Unsorted whole RNA samples from tumor, nontumor lung or frozen PBMC were sequenced. The sequenced sample was PBMCs, obtained at follow-up. This chain connects TRBV7-9 to TRBJ1-4; D call uncertain. This TCR was sampled from a male donor with early-stage non-small cell lung cancer. Here the CDR3 DNA reads TGTGCCAGCAGCTTAGTTAAAGTTGAAAAACTGTTTTTT. This sequence encodes CASSLVKVEKLFF.